The 16 T cell receptor beta chains listed next were all sequenced from one sample in a study of cytomegalovirus exposure and HLA in healthy donors. PCR used 60 Vbeta primers and 13 Jbeta primers. Only in-frame clones appear in the TCRdb table, and some are missing; sequencing was by immunoSEQ multiplex PCR. The sample carries approximately 150,000 clones, just under 70% recorded once. What was sequenced was PBMCs. These receptors all stem from a man aged 55-75 years in good health and CMV-seronegative.

A single count supports this clone. The chain recombines TRBV11-3 with TRBJ2-1, with D maybe TRBD2 (6 bases). The V gene lost 4 bases and the J gene lost 6 bases, with 13 bases spanning the gap. The CDR3 sequence is 14 residues long. Germline values: CDR1 SGHNT, CDR2 YENEEA. CDR3 in amino acids: CASSWETRSNEQFF. CDR3 coding DNA: TGTGCCAGCAGCTGGGAGACTAGAAGCAATGAGCAGTTCTTC.

The chain has TRBV5-1 and TRBJ2-5, with D perhaps matching TRBD2 (5 bases). This CDR3 comprises 12 residues. Germline V lookup: CDR1 SGHRS, CDR2 YFSETQ. The V and J ends lost 0 bases and 5 bases respectively, with 5 bases between them. Here the CDR3 DNA reads TGCGCCAGCAGCTTGGGGAGGGAGACCCAGTACTTC. Its protein product is CASSLGRETQYF.

The chain is built from TRBV14 and TRBJ2-7, with D maybe TRBD1 (5 bases). Germline CDR1 and CDR2: SGHDN and FVKESK. This CDR3 region has 13 residues. V was shortened by 1 base and J by 6 bases, with 10 bases between the two germline ends. The CDR3 sequence: CASSQVTQVEQYF. CDR3 sequence (DNA): TGTGCCAGCAGCCAAGTTACACAGGTCGAGCAGTACTTC.

This chain joins TRBV6-4 and TRBJ2-2; TRBD2 matches at 12 bases. The germline gives CDR1 MRHNA, CDR2 SNTAGT. The CDR3 is made up of 21 amino acids. Trimming cost V 2 bases and J 3 bases; bases outside gene matches: 16. CDR3 coding DNA: TGTGCCAGCAGTGACACACCCTGGACTAGCGGGGTCTTGAGGGACACCGGGGAGCTGTTTTTT. Its translation is CASSDTPWTSGVLRDTGELFF.

The chain has TRBV29-1 and TRBJ2-2; possible D gene TRBD2, 6 bases. Per germline, CDR1 SQVTM and CDR2 ANQGSEA. The CDR3 runs 14 residues. Trimming took 7 bases from V and 2 from J, leaving 14 bases between them. The CDR3 region is CSEGRGVNTGELFF. In DNA form, the CDR3 reads TGCAGCGAGGGGCGGGGCGTCAACACCGGGGAGCTGTTTTTT.

This clone has at least ten counts. The V gene is TRBV6-5, the J gene TRBJ1-3, with D perhaps matching TRBD1 (6 bases). Germline lookup yields CDR1 MNHEY and CDR2 SVGAGI. The CDR3 runs to 14 residues. Trimming stripped 6 bases from V and 1 base from J, with 10 bases between. CDR3 loop: CASRYGTSGNTIYF. The CDR3 nucleotides read TGTGCCAGCAGGTACGGGACATCTGGAAACACCATATATTTT.

This chain links TRBV18 with TRBJ2-1; TRBD1 matches 10 bases. This CDR3 has 14 residues. V lost 4 bases to trimming and J lost 7 bases; unmatched junction nucleotides: 4. The germline gives CDR1 KGHSH, CDR2 LQKENI. The CDR3 DNA sequence: TGTGCCAGCTCACAAAGGACAGGGGGGAATGAGCAGTTCTTC. Amino acids: CASSQRTGGNEQFF.

The rearrangement links TRBV5-1 to TRBJ1-4; D gene uncertain. The V gene lost 0 bases and the J gene lost 8 bases, with 8 bases spanning the gap. The CDR3 length is 13 residues. Germline V CDR1 and CDR2: SGHRS, YFSETQ. In DNA form, the CDR3 reads TGCGCCAGCAGCTTGGCCGTTGAGGAAAAACTGTTTTTT. This translates into CASSLAVEEKLFF.

This clone was recorded a few times. The DNA of the CDR3 is TGTGCCAGCAGTCTCCCGCCGGGGAGATCTGGGGCCAACGTCCTGACTTTC. Encoded protein: CASSLPPGRSGANVLTF. V usage is TRBV27 and J usage is TRBJ2-6; D perhaps matches TRBD2 (5 bases). Germline V gene lookup returns CDR1 MNHEY and CDR2 SMNVEV (reference sequence). V shed 5 bases and J shed 1 base, with 15 bases lying between them. This CDR3 region has 17 residues.

The chain employs TRBV7-2 and TRBJ1-3; 12 nucleotides match TRBD1. V was clipped by 4 bases and J by 1 base; unmatched bases: 11. The CDR3 covers 19 residues. From germline, CDR1 is SGHTA and CDR2 FQGNSA. DNA for the CDR3: TGTGCCAGCAGCTCCCCGGGACAGGGGGCGCGCATATCTGGAAACACCATATATTTT. It translates to CASSSPGQGARISGNTIYF.

This clone has just a few counts. The gene calls are TRBV6-5 and TRBJ2-5, with 9 bases aligning to TRBD1. CDR1 and CDR2 from the germline V gene are MNHEY and SVGAGI. The CDR3 length is 14 residues. Losses at the gene ends were 6 bases for V and 5 bases for J; bases not matched to a gene: 7. DNA of the CDR3: TGTGCCAGCAGGGGGACAGGGCTGGGGGAGACCCAGTACTTC. Protein: CASRGTGLGETQYF.

This chain connects TRBV5-6 to TRBJ2-1; 9 positions match TRBD1. The CDR3 sequence is 17 residues long. V gave up 2 bases and J gave up 4 bases; unmatched junction bases: 10. CDR1 and CDR2 from the germline V gene are SGHDT and YYEEEE. The CDR3 nucleotides read TGTGCCAGCAGCTTTAGACAGGGGGATCTCATGTACAATGAGCAGTTCTTC. Protein: CASSFRQGDLMYNEQFF.

In its sample, this clone was seen a few times. CDR3 in amino acids: CASSLAQREFNNEQFF. The CDR3 DNA is TGTGCCAGCAGCTTGGCTCAGCGGGAGTTTAACAATGAGCAGTTCTTC. The rearrangement links TRBV5-4 to TRBJ2-1, with 8 nucleotides matching TRBD2. The CDR3 contains 16 residues. Trimming took 0 bases from V and 5 from J; bases not matched to a gene: 7. Germline V gene lookup returns CDR1 SGHNT and CDR2 YYREEE (reference sequence).

This clone was detected only once. The chain joins TRBV6-5 to TRBJ2-3; possibly TRBD2 for D (6 bases). CDR1 is MNHEY and CDR2 is SVGAGI in the germline V gene. The V gene lost 0 bases and the J gene lost 4 bases, with 14 bases spanning the gap. The CDR3 extends over 16 amino acids. DNA of the CDR3: TGTGCCAGCAGTTACTCCGGAAGAACGGGAGCAGATACGCAGTATTTT. Amino acids: CASSYSGRTGADTQYF.

V is TRBV19 and J is TRBJ2-2, with D tentatively TRBD1 (5 bases). V gave up 7 bases and J gave up 1 base, with 10 bases separating them. The germline CDR1 and CDR2 sequences are LNHDA and SQIVND (reference sequence). The CDR3 is made up of 14 amino acids. Written as DNA, the CDR3 is TGTGCCAGTACCCCAGGACAGAACACCGGGGAGCTGTTTTTT. It encodes CASTPGQNTGELFF.

In regard to this clone: The identical CDR3 is also encoded by other nucleotide sequences in the sample. The V and J genes are TRBV5-1 and TRBJ2-2; D may be TRBD2 (5 bases). Germline V gene lookup returns CDR1 SGHRS and CDR2 YFSETQ. This CDR3 has 14 residues. V shed 1 base and J shed 1 base, with 5 bases lying between them. CDR3: CASSLSGNTGELFF. For the CDR3, the DNA is TGCGCCAGCAGCTTGAGCGGGAACACCGGGGAGCTGTTTTTT.